This TCR beta chain emerged from a study of blood T cell repertoires in COVID-19. Study background: Acute and convalescent COVID-19 samples came from the United States, Italy and Spain. PBMCs, B-cell-depleted T cells, or T cells provided the cDNA or gDNA that made up the material.

CDR3 size: 15 residues. Germline V gene sequence: CDR1 SEHNR, CDR2 FQNEAQ (reference sequence). Trimming cost V 2 bases and J 0 bases, with 10 bases left between them. Authors' analysis steps: How many nucleated cells were present was estimated from reference gene primer amplification. Produced via immunoSEQ multiplex PCR; TCRdb's table is partial and in-frame only. V, J and clone size reflect that table, while D and trimming were determined from the DNA. The sample lists roughly 110,000 clones; around 80% were seen once. This rearrangement joins TRBV7-9 to TRBJ1-1, with D maybe TRBD1 (5 bases). The receptor was derived from a woman between 55 and 75 years old with acute or convalescent COVID-19. Sequencing was carried out using peripheral blood. The CDR3 here is CASSLQDTLNTEAFF. The CDR3 DNA reads as TGTGCCAGCAGCTTACAGGACACCCTGAACACTGAAGCTTTCTTT.